This TCR beta chain was retrieved from a study of CD8+ T cells in alopecia areata. Overall study context: For 6 to 18 months, tofacitinib was taken, and 6 months off drug followed.

Of note for this clone: Antigen unknown.

Extraction of RNA preceded its reverse transcription into cDNA, which served as the sequencing template. The protocol was immunoSEQ multiplex PCR, while the TCRdb copy is restricted to in-frame clones and leaves out a portion. In the table there are about 190,000 clones, 55% to 70% of which are singletons. The treatment is: oral pan-JAK inhibitor, 5-10 mg twice daily. Study observations and caveats: There were many expanded lesional clones persisting in scalp and blood during tofacitinib. Affected scalp, especially in alopecia totalis/universalis, had a higher clonality than normal scalp did.

The V and J ends lost 6 bases and 8 bases, in that order; junction bases with no gene match: 14. Germline V gives CDR1 SNHLY, CDR2 FYNNEI. The CDR3 consists of 16 residues. This specimen was CD4+ T cells sorted from blood, taken at week 4, from a patient treated with tofacitinib. The clonotype comes from a human donor with alopecia areata. This chain connects TRBV2 to TRBJ2-3; 10 bases agree with TRBD2. The CDR3 loop is CASRTSLAGERGTQYF. CDR3 nucleotide sequence: TGTGCCAGCAGGACTTCCCTAGCGGGAGAGCGTGGTACGCAGTATTTT.